One sample yielded the 25 T cell receptor beta chains listed below, sequenced in a study of T cells in Graves' hyperthyroidism and ophthalmopathy. Researchers amplified the TCR beta CDR3 regions from RNA transcripts. The HTBI primer set was used in a first-round RT-PCR of the TCR CDR3. One entry per CDR3 protein results from TCRdb running MiXCR on the multiplex PCR reads. The sample has roughly 560,000 distinct CDR3 sequences, approximately 14% seen once; the top ten hold 4.3%. Sequenced: blood. These receptors were collected from a woman aged 40 to 49 with Graves' ophthalmopathy.

This clonotype was detected many times. The genes are TRBV20-1 and TRBJ1-5; 7 positions agree with TRBD1. The V and J ends lost 2 bases and 2 bases, in that order; junction bases with no gene match: 6. Looked up from germline, CDR1 is DFQATT and CDR2 is SNEGSKA (reference sequence). This CDR3 spans 15 amino acids. The CDR3 DNA reads TGCAGTGCTAGAACTCAGGGGGGTGGCAATCAGCCCCAGCATTTT. Translating gives CSARTQGGGNQPQHF.

This clonotype was counted at least ten times. The rearrangement links TRBV19 to TRBJ1-5; a weak D match, TRBD1 (6 bases). The CDR3 loop spans 14 amino acids. Trimming took 4 bases from V and 4 from J, leaving 11 bases between them. Germline CDR1 reads LNHDA; CDR2 reads SQIVND (reference sequence). The CDR3 is CASSNSQGNQPQHF. The CDR3 DNA is TGTGCCAGTAGTAATTCACAGGGTAATCAGCCCCAGCATTTT.

This clonotype has ten or more counts. V is TRBV5-6 and J is TRBJ2-5; D is possibly TRBD1 (6 bases). Germline V gene data show CDR1 as SGHDT and CDR2 as YYEEEE. V lost 4 bases and J 5 bases, leaving 15 bases between the germline ends. This CDR3 contains 14 residues. The DNA of the CDR3 is TGTGCCAGCAGCCACCAACAGGGCGTCGAGACCCAGTACTTC. This encodes CASSHQQGVETQYF.

This clonotype was counted a few times. This chain connects TRBV19 to TRBJ2-2; D possibly corresponds to TRBD1 (5 bases). This CDR3 contains 15 residues. Germline V CDR1 and CDR2: LNHDA, SQIVND (reference sequence). V was pared by 3 bases and J by 3 bases, with 11 bases between. CDR3 region: CASSMEGDYTGELFF. CDR3 nucleotide sequence: TGTGCCAGTAGTATGGAAGGGGATTACACCGGGGAGCTGTTTTTT.

The chain links TRBV4-2 to TRBJ1-2; 10 bases are shared with TRBD1. With V trimmed by 0 bases and J by 5 bases, 6 bases remained unmatched. The germline V gene encodes CDR1 LGHNA and CDR2 YNFKEQ. The CDR3 runs 16 residues. The DNA of the CDR3 is TGTGCCAGCAGCCAAGATCCCGGGACAGGGGTTTATGGCTACACCTTC. It is translated as CASSQDPGTGVYGYTF.

The chain employs TRBV20-1 and TRBJ2-5; TRBD2 is a possible D gene (7 bases). Germline V lookup: CDR1 DFQATT, CDR2 SNEGSKA (reference sequence). The CDR3 has 14 amino acids. Deletions cut 5 bases from V and 2 bases from J, with 15 bases between. CDR3 in amino acids: CSAETAGTQETQYF. CDR3 coding DNA: TGCAGTGCTGAGACAGCGGGGACACAAGAGACCCAGTACTTC.

This clonotype appeared a few times. The rearrangement uses TRBV29-1 and TRBJ2-7; TRBD1 is a possible D gene (8 bases). The CDR3 spans 15 residues. Trimming took off 3 bases at V and 5 bases at J, with 20 bases between the two ends. In germline, CDR1 is SQVTM, CDR2 ANQGSEA. The CDR3 is CSVEGGRTGRDEQYF. The CDR3 DNA follows: TGCAGCGTTGAGGGGGGGCGGACAGGGCGGGACGAGCAGTACTTC.

This clonotype was recorded at least ten times. The CDR3 bases are TGCAGTGCTAGGGAAGTGGGGAGGGCTGGGGCCAACGTCCTGACTTTC. Protein: CSAREVGRAGANVLTF. The rearrangement joins TRBV20-1 to TRBJ2-6, with 7 positions matching TRBD2. Germline values: CDR1 DFQATT, CDR2 SNEGSKA (reference sequence). This CDR3 has 16 amino acids. V shed 3 bases and J 2 bases; nucleotides not matched to a gene: 7.

There are many counts of this clonotype. This rearrangement joins TRBV6-5 to TRBJ1-1, with D perhaps matching TRBD1 (6 bases). From germline, CDR1 is MNHEY and CDR2 SVGAGI. With 6 bases removed from V and 3 bases from J, the gap between germline ends came to 11 bases. The CDR3 runs to 13 residues. CDR3 nucleotide sequence: TGTGCCAGCAGCCTTGGACAGTACACTGAAGCTTTCTTT. It is translated as CASSLGQYTEAFF.

This clonotype has just a few counts. J is TRBJ2-7 and V is TRBV7-2; 11 bases fit TRBD2. The CDR3 consists of 17 residues. Germline V gives CDR1 SGHTA, CDR2 FQGNSA. V shed 5 bases, J shed 0 bases, and the junction held 9 bases outside the gene matches. CDR3 loop: CASSITTSGKSSYEQYF. The CDR3, as DNA: TGTGCCAGCAGCATAACGACTAGCGGGAAGAGCTCCTACGAGCAGTACTTC.

This clonotype has ten or more counts. The chain recombines TRBV20-1 with TRBJ2-7, with D hard to call. Trimming stripped 2 bases from V and 4 bases from J, with 9 bases between. The CDR3 has 12 residues. From germline, CDR1 is DFQATT and CDR2 SNEGSKA (reference sequence). CDR3 DNA sequence: TGCAGTGCTAGACGGACCGGGTACGAGCAGTACTTC. As protein: CSARRTGYEQYF.

This clonotype was observed many times. This rearrangement joins TRBV19 to TRBJ2-3; D gene uncertain. Germline V gives CDR1 LNHDA, CDR2 SQIVND (reference sequence). The ends were cut back, 5 bases at V and 5 bases at J, with 8 bases in the middle. The CDR3 is 12 residues long. CDR3 residues: CASSVGLDTQYF. For the CDR3, the DNA is TGTGCCAGTAGTGTGGGTCTAGATACGCAGTATTTT.

The V call is TRBV2, the J call TRBJ2-7; 7 bases align to TRBD1. Germline V gene sequence: CDR1 SNHLY, CDR2 FYNNEI. The length of the CDR3 is 13 residues. J lost 4 bases, V lost 10 bases, and 10 bases had no gene match. CDR3: CATGTNRGYEQYF. CDR3 DNA: TGTGCCACGGGGACGAACAGGGGTTACGAGCAGTACTTC.

This clonotype has a count of ten or more. V and J are TRBV15 and TRBJ1-6, with D perhaps matching TRBD1 (6 bases). Germline CDR1 LNHNV, CDR2 YYDKDF (reference sequence). This CDR3 comprises 15 residues. V lost 0 bases and J 11 bases, leaving 14 bases between the germline ends. The CDR3 region is CATSRDAQGSAPLHF. The CDR3 nucleotides are TGTGCCACCAGCAGAGATGCACAGGGCAGTGCACCCCTCCACTTT.

This clonotype was seen just once. This chain links TRBV5-4 with TRBJ2-7; either TRBD1 or TRBD2 may fit D (6 bases each). This CDR3 region has 15 residues. V gave up 0 bases and J gave up 5 bases, with 15 bases separating them. Germline values: CDR1 SGHNT, CDR2 YYREEE (reference sequence). The DNA for the CDR3 is TGTGCCAGCAGCTTGGTCGGGCGGGACAATAACGAGCAGTACTTC. Translating gives CASSLVGRDNNEQYF.

This chain joins TRBV4-3 and TRBJ2-7; 10 bases are shared with TRBD1. With V trimmed by 1 base and J by 6 bases, 6 bases remained unmatched. The CDR3 is made up of 15 amino acids. Germline loops: CDR1 LGHNA, CDR2 YSLEER. The CDR3 region is CASSQGPDRGSEQYF. The CDR3 nucleotides are TGCGCCAGCAGCCAAGGACCGGACAGGGGGTCCGAGCAGTACTTC.

This clonotype has a count of ten or more. V usage is TRBV27 and J usage is TRBJ2-7; D ambiguous. V was shortened by 8 bases and J by 4 bases, with 6 bases between the two germline ends. This CDR3 has 10 residues. Germline CDR1 reads MNHEY; CDR2 reads SMNVEV (reference sequence). The CDR3 region is CASVYYEQYF. Here the CDR3 DNA reads TGTGCCAGCGTCTATTACGAGCAGTACTTC.

This clonotype was found many times. The V gene is TRBV20-1, the J gene TRBJ2-7; D uncertain. The CDR3 totals 11 residues. Trimming left V 0 bases short and J 5 bases short, with 5 bases between. Germline V gene data show CDR1 as DFQATT and CDR2 as SNEGSKA (reference sequence). As DNA, the CDR3 is TGCAGTGCTAGAGATAGTAACGAGCAGTACTTC. This translates into CSARDSNEQYF.

This clonotype was observed at least ten times. CDR3 sequence (DNA): TGTGCCAGCAGTTCTCACGGGACAGGGGCCTACGAGCAGTACTTC. It translates to CASSSHGTGAYEQYF. The V gene is TRBV28, the J gene TRBJ2-7; 10 nucleotides line up with TRBD1. This CDR3 comprises 15 residues. The V and J ends lost 4 bases and 2 bases, in that order; junction bases with no gene match: 5. Per the germline V gene, CDR1 is MDHEN and CDR2 is SYDVKM.

This clonotype was observed a few times. J is TRBJ2-7 and V is TRBV27, with D perhaps TRBD1 or TRBD2 (5 bases each). V lost 2 bases to trimming and J lost 5 bases, with 13 bases between them. The CDR3 is made up of 14 amino acids. Germline-derived CDR1 and CDR2 are MNHEY and SMNVEV (reference sequence). The CDR3 DNA follows: TGTGCCAGCAGTTTAAGGGGAGTCGTAAACGAGCAGTACTTC. This translates into CASSLRGVVNEQYF.

The V call is TRBV28, the J call TRBJ2-5; weak D call: TRBD2 (6 bases). With 6 bases removed from V and 5 bases from J, the gap between germline ends came to 19 bases. The CDR3 has 15 amino acids. Per germline, CDR1 MDHEN and CDR2 SYDVKM. The CDR3 DNA is TGTGCCAGCAGAACCTATAGCGGCCTGTGGGAGACCCAGTACTTC. Translating gives CASRTYSGLWETQYF.

This clonotype came up a few times. The chain combines TRBV30 with TRBJ2-7, with TRBD1 as a possible D gene (5 bases). V lost 0 bases and J 6 bases, leaving 12 bases between the germline ends. Germline lookup yields CDR1 GTSNPN and CDR2 SVGIG (reference sequence). The CDR3 length is 13 residues. In DNA, the CDR3 is TGTGCCTGGAGTGTGTTCCAGGGTCGCGAGCAGTACTTC. Protein: CAWSVFQGREQYF.

Many counts were recorded for this clonotype. The V gene is TRBV14, the J gene TRBJ1-2; D is uncertain. CDR1 and CDR2 (germline): SGHDN, FVKESK. This CDR3 comprises 13 residues. Trimming took off 0 bases at V and 8 bases at J, with 10 bases between the two ends. CDR3: CASSQDRLGGYTF. CDR3 DNA sequence: TGTGCCAGCAGCCAAGACAGGCTTGGCGGCTACACCTTC.

Regarding this clonotype: Its ends do not fully match the called genes, so a read error is possible. The rearrangement uses TRBV6-1 and TRBJ2-7; D is possibly TRBD1 or TRBD2 (6 bases each). Germline V gene data show CDR1 as MNHNS and CDR2 as SASEGT. This CDR3 contains 17 residues. The DNA of the CDR3 is TGTGCCAGCAGTGGATGGGGGCGGAGCAGGGACTCCGGCGAGCAATACTTC. Residues: CASSGWGRSRDSGEQYF.

The chain combines TRBV5-1 with TRBJ2-1; no reliable D call. Germline V gene data show CDR1 as SGHRS and CDR2 as YFSETQ. Trimming removed 0 bases from V and 6 bases from J, with 16 bases in between. This CDR3 is built from 16 residues. The CDR3 DNA reads TGCGCCAGCAGCTTGGAGGTCACCTCCTCCCCCAATGAGCAGTTCTTC. This sequence encodes CASSLEVTSSPNEQFF.